This T cell receptor beta chain appears in the sequencing data of a study of regulatory T cells in long-lasting Graves disease. Study-level findings and limits: There were preferences for TRBV28, TRBJ1-2 and TRBJ2-5 in persistent disease.

As regards this clonotype: What it binds is not known.

Relying on iRepertoire HTBI primers and Arm-PCR of CDR3 regions, the team built TCR beta libraries. TCRdb used MiXCR to reprocess the multiplex PCR reads, holding one entry per CDR3 protein. The sample lists approximately 540,000 distinct CDR3 sequences; around 13% were seen once. Trimming shortened V by 10 bases and J by 4 bases, and 11 bases separated the two germline ends. The CDR3 extends over 12 amino acids. Germline V gene lookup returns CDR1 LNHDA and CDR2 SQIVND (reference sequence). Time point reported: newly diagnosed GD, antithyroid drugs for less than 3 months. Making the TCR library involved RNA that had been extracted from PBMCs. A further study also used this sample, focusing on T cells in Graves' hyperthyroidism and ophthalmopathy. That paper adds: The study enrolled patients aged 18 to 65 with newly diagnosed hyperthyroidism of under 2 months' duration. Patients were excluded because of uncontrolled infection, other autoimmune disease, pregnancy or lactation. The TCR CDR3 first-round RT-PCR relied on the HTBI primer set.

The receptor comes from a woman younger than 45 with Graves disease. Here the sequenced sample was peripheral blood mononuclear cells (PBMCs), taken at new diagnosis, from a patient treated with antithyroid drugs. The chain has TRBV19 and TRBJ2-1, with D uncertain. In nucleotides, the CDR3 is TGTGCCACCGCGGACGGGTACAATGAGCAGTTCTTC. Protein product: CATADGYNEQFF. Full variable domain (outside the CDR3, taken from reference TRBV19 and TRBJ2-1): DGGITQSPKYLFRKEGQNVTLSCEQNLNHDAMYWYRQDPGQGLRLIYYSQIVNDFQKGDIAEGYSVSREKKESFPLTVTSAQKNPTAFYLCATADGYNEQFFGPGTRLTVL.